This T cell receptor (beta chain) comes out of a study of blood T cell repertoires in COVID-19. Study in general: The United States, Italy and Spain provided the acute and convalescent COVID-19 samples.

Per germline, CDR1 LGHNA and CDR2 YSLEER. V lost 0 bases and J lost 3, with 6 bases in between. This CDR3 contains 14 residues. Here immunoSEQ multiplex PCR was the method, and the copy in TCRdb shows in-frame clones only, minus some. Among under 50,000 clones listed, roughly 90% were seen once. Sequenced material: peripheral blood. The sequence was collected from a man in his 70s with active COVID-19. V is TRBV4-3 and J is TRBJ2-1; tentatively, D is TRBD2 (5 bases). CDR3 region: CASSQDRGYNEQFF. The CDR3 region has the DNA TGCGCCAGCAGCCAAGATCGGGGCTACAATGAGCAGTTCTTC.